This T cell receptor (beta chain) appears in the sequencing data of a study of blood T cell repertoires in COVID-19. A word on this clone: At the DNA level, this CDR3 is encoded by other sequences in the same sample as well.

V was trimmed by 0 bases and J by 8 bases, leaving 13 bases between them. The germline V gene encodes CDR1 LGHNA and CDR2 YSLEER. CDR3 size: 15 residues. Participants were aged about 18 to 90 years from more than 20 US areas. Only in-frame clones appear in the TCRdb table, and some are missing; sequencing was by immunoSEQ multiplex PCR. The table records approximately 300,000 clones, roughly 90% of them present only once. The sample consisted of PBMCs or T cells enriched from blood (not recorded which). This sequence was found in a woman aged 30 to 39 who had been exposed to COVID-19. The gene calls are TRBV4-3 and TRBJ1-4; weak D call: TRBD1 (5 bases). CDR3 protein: CASSQERRGWEKLFF. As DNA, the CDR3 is TGCGCCAGCAGCCAAGAAAGAAGGGGATGGGAAAAACTGTTTTTT.